This T cell receptor beta chain emerged from a study of T cells after yellow fever vaccination. TCRdb re-called the 5' RACE reads with MiXCR, one entry per CDR3 protein. The sample contains about 220,000 distinct CDR3 sequences, 2.5% to 3.5% of which appear only once. At least ten counts were recorded for this clonotype. CDR3 length equals 15 residues. The germline CDR1 and CDR2 sequences are SGHTA and FQGNSA. The V segment lost 1 base and the J segment 11 bases; nucleotides outside the gene matches: 4. The sequence came from a man aged 18 to 29 who received the YFV17D yellow fever vaccine. The J gene is TRBJ2-2, the V gene TRBV7-2; 13 positions agree with TRBD2. The specimen comprised CD4+ T cells sorted from PBMCs, sampled 10 days after the yellow fever booster vaccination. CDR3 loop: CASSLGGLAGLELFF. The CDR3 nucleotides are TGTGCCAGCAGCTTAGGGGGACTAGCGGGGCTCGAGCTGTTTTTT.